The subject of this entry is one T cell receptor beta chain. This specimen includes other DNA sequences encoding the same CDR3. The record originates from a study of cytomegalovirus exposure and HLA in healthy donors. This CDR3 is 14 amino acids long. Unmatched junction bases numbered 1, after V lost 3 bases and J lost 2 bases. Germline CDR1 and CDR2: KGHSH and LQKENI. The PCR employed 60 Vbeta primers together with 13 Jbeta primers. Libraries were prepared by immunoSEQ multiplex PCR; TCRdb keeps only in-frame clonotypes and omits some of them. Altogether about 180,000 clones are present, over 70% being singletons, with the ten largest covering less than 4.5%.

The specimen was PBMCs. This receptor was taken from a woman aged 60-70 years in good health and CMV-seropositive. The chain has TRBV18 and TRBJ1-1; 9 bases match TRBD1. The CDR3 DNA follows: TGTGCCAGCTCACCGGGACAGGGAAACACTGAAGCTTTCTTT. The encoded protein is CASSPGQGNTEAFF.